Described below is a single T cell receptor (beta chain) sequence and its context. Its specificity is unknown. The data were taken from a study of Ad26.COV2.S vaccination and SARS-CoV-2 variants. Study in general: Intramuscular Ad26.COV2.S doses were given once or twice, 56 days apart.

V lost 3 bases and J 1 base, leaving 7 bases between the germline ends. CDR1 is KGHSH, CDR2 LQKENI, per germline. The CDR3 consists of 13 residues. Treatment reported: 19 received Ad26.COV2.S at low or high dose, single or two shots; several received placebo; per-sample allocation not given. The investigators took samples on day 63 after the first vaccine or placebo injection. Recruitment in Boston yielded a donor of adult age, 18-55 years. General study findings and limits: Vaccine recipients showed a spike-specific TCR breadth that was higher than in placebo recipients.

Clones were read by immunoSEQ multiplex PCR, and TCRdb kept only the in-frame ones, dropping some. The data contain around 320,000 clones, roughly 86% of them singletons. The receptor was derived from a person between 18 and 59 years old who received the Ad26.COV2.S COVID-19 vaccine or a placebo. Sequencing used peripheral blood, obtained in a trial of Ad26.COV2.S vaccine versus placebo. The rearrangement links TRBV18 to TRBJ2-7; no firm D call. The CDR3 reads CASSPLRSYEQYF. CDR3 DNA: TGTGCCAGCTCACCCCTCCGGTCCTACGAGCAGTACTTC. The variable domain in full, with the rest retrieved from reference TRBV18 and TRBJ2-7, is NAGVMQNPRHLVRRRGQEARLRCSPMKGHSHVYWYRQLPEEGLKFMVYLQKENIIDESGMPKERFSAEFPKEGPSILRIQQVVRGDSAAYFCASSPLRSYEQYFGPGTRLTVT.